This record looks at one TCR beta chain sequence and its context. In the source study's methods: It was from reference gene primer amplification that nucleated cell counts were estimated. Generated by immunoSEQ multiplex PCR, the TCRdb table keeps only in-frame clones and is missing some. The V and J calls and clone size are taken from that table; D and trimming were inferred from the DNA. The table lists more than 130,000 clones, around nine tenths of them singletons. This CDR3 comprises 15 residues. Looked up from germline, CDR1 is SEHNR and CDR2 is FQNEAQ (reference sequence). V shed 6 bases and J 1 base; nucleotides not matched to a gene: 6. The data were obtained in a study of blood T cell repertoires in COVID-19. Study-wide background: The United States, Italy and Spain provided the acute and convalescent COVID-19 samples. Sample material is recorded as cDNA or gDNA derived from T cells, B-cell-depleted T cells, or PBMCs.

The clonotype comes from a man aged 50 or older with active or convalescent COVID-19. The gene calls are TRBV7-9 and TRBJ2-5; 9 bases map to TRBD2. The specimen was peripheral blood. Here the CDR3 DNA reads TGTGCCAGCAGGCGGGGGGGAGGACTCCAAGAGACCCAGTACTTC. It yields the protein CASRRGGGLQETQYF.